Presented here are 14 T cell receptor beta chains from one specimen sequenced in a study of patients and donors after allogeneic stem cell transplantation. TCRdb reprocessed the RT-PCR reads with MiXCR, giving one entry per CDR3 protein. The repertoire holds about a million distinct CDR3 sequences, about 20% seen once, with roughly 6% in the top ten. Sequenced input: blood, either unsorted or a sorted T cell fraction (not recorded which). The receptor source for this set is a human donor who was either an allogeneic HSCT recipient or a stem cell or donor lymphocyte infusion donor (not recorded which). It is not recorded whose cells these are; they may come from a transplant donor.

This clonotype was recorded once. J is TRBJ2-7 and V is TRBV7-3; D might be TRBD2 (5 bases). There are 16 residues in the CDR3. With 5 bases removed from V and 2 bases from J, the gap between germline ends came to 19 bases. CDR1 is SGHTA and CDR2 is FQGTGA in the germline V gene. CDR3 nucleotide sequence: TGTGCCAGCAGCCCTCTTAGGATAGTAGCGCCCTACGAGCAGTACTTC. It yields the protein CASSPLRIVAPYEQYF.

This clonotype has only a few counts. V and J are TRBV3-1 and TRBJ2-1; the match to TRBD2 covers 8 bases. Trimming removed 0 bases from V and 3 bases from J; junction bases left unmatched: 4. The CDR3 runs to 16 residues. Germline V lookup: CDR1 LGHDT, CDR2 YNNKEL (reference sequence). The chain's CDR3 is CASSQDRSGSYNEQFF. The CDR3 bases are TGTGCCAGCAGCCAAGATAGGAGCGGGAGCTACAATGAGCAGTTCTTC.

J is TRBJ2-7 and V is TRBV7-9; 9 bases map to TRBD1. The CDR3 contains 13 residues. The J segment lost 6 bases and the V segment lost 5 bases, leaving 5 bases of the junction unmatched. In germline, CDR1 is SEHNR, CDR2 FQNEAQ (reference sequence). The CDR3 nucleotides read TGTGCCAGCAGCCGGACAGGGGAGGGCGAGCAGTACTTC. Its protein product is CASSRTGEGEQYF.

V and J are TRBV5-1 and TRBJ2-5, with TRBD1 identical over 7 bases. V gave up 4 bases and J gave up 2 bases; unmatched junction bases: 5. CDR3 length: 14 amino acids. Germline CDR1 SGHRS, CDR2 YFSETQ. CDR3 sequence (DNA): TGCGCCAGCAGCACCGGGACAGCTCAAGAGACCCAGTACTTC. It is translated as CASSTGTAQETQYF.

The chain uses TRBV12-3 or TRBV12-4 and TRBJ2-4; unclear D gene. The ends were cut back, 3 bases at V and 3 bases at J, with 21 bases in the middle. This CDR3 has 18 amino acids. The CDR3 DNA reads TGTGCCAGCAGTTTGGGCCGTCCTCTTTTCTACGACAAAAACATTCAGTACTTC. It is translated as CASSLGRPLFYDKNIQYF.

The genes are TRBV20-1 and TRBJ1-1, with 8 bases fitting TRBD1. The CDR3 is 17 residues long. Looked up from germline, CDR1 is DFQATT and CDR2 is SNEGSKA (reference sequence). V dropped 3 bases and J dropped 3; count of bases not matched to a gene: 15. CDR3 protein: CSARPQGESGLDTEAFF. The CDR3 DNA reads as TGCAGTGCTAGGCCACAGGGGGAGTCCGGATTGGACACTGAAGCTTTCTTT.

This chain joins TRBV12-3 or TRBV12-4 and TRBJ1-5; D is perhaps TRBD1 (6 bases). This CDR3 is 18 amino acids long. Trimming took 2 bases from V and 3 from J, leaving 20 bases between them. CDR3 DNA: TGTGCCAGCAGTTTATCATTTTTTTGTGGACAGAACAATCAGCCCCAGCATTTT. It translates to CASSLSFFCGQNNQPQHF.

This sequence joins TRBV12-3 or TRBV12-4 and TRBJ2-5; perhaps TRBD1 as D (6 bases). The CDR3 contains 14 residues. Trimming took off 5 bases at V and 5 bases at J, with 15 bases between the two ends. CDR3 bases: TGTGCCAGCAGTGGGGACATAGCCCGGGAGACCCAGTACTTC. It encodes CASSGDIARETQYF.

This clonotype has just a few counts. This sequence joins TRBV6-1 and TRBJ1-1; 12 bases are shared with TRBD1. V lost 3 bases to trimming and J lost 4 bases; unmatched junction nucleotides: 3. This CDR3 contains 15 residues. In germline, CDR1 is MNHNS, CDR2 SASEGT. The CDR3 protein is CASSDGTGGFTEAFF. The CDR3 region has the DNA TGTGCCAGCAGTGATGGGACAGGGGGCTTCACTGAAGCTTTCTTT.

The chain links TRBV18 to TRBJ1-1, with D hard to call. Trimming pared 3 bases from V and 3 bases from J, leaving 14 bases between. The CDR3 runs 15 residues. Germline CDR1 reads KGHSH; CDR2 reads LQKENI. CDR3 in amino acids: CASSPLASWDTEAFF. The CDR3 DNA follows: TGTGCCAGCTCACCGCTCGCCTCCTGGGACACTGAAGCTTTCTTT.

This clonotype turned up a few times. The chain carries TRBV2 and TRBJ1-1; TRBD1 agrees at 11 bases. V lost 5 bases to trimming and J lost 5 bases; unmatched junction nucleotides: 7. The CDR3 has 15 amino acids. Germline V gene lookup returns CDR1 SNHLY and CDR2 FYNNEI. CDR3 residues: CASSLWTGGWTEAFF. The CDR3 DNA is TGTGCCAGCAGTTTATGGACAGGGGGCTGGACTGAAGCTTTCTTT.

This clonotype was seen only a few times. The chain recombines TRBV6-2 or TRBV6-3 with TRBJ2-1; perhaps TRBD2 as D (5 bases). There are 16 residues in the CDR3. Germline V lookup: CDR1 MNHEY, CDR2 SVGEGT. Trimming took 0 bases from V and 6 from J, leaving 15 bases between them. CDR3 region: CASSYSGRGLPNEQFF. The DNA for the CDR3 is TGTGCCAGCAGTTACTCAGGGAGAGGACTCCCCAATGAGCAGTTCTTC.

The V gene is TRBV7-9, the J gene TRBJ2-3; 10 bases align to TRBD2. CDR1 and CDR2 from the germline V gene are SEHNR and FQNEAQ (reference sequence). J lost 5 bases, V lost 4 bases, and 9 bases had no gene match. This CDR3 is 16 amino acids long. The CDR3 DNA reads TGTGCCAGCAGCTGGAGTCTAGCGGGAGACGGAGATACGCAGTATTTT. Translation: CASSWSLAGDGDTQYF.

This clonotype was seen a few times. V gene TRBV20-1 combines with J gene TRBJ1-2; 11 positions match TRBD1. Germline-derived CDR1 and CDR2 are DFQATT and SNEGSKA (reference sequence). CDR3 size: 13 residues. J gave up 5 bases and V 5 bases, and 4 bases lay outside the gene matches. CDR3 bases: TGCAGTGCTGGCGGGACAGGGGGTTATGGCTACACCTTC. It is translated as CSAGGTGGYGYTF.